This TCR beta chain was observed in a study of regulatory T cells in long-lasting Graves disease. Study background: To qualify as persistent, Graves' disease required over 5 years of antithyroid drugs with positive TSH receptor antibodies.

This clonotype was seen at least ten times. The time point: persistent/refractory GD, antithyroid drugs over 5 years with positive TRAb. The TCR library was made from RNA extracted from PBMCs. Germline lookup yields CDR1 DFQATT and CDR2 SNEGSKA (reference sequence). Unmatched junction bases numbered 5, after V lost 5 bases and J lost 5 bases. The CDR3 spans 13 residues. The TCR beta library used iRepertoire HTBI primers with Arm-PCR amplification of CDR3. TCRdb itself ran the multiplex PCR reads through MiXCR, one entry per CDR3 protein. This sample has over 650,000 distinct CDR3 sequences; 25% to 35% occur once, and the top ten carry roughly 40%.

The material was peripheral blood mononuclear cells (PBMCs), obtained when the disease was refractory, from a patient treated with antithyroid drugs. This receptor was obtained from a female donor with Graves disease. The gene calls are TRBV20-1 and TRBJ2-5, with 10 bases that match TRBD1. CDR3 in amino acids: CSAGGTGDETQYF. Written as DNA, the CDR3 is TGCAGTGCTGGGGGGACAGGGGATGAGACCCAGTACTTC.